The rows below give T cell receptor beta chains drawn from one sample of a study of T cell responses to AZD1222 COVID-19 vaccine. Repertoires were generated with immunoSEQ multiplex PCR, while TCRdb's copy carries only in-frame clones and drops some. This table has about 100,000 clones, 80% to 90% appearing once. The sequencing used peripheral blood, collected on day 0 of AZD1222 vaccination. The receptors stem from an adult in good health. CDR3s include the opening cysteine and the closing phenylalanine or tryptophan. Each record gives: J gene, D gene, V gene, clone size, CDR3 DNA, CDR3 protein. D genes are given only for firm matches. Size values are once, few and many counts, or a class for expanded clones, and some rows have none.

TRBJ1-2,TRBD1,TRBV12-3/TRBV12-4,NA,TGTGCCAGCAGTAGGGACAGCCGGCAGGGCTACACCTTC,CASSRDSRQGYTF
TRBJ1-1,NA,TRBV6-5,few,TGTGCCAGCATTCAATACTCTAACTTGAACACTGAAGCTTTCTTT,CASIQYSNLNTEAFF
TRBJ1-4,NA,TRBV11-2,NA,TGTGCCAGCAGCTTTGTCTCGGGAGGAATTGAAAAACTGTTTTTT,CASSFVSGGIEKLFF
TRBJ1-5,NA,TRBV5-1,NA,TGCGCCAGCAGCTCGGGGACAATAGGCAGTGGCAATCAGCCCCAGCATTTT,CASSSGTIGSGNQPQHF
TRBJ2-7,NA,TRBV29-1,NA,TGCAGCGCCCTCCTCCGGGACGAGCAGTACTTC,CSALLRDEQYF
TRBJ1-1,NA,TRBV27,NA,TGTGCCAGCAGTTTCTCCGGGGTGAACACTGAAGCTTTCTTT,CASSFSGVNTEAFF
TRBJ2-2,TRBD2,TRBV9,once,TGTGCCAGCAGCATCGGGACTAGCGGGATAACCGGGGAGCTGTTTTTT,CASSIGTSGITGELFF
TRBJ2-5,TRBD2,TRBV19,NA,TGTGCCAGTAGTATAGTGGGCGGGGGGGTAGAGACCCAGTACTTC,CASSIVGGGVETQYF
TRBJ1-3,NA,TRBV5-1,NA,TGCGCCAGCAGCTTGGGCCTCGGGCAGTCAGGGGACACCATATATTTT,CASSLGLGQSGDTIYF
TRBJ2-3,TRBD1,TRBV6-2/TRBV6-3,NA,TGTGCCAGCAGTCTCCGACAGGGAAGCACAGATACGCAGTATTTT,CASSLRQGSTDTQYF
TRBJ1-2,NA,TRBV5-1,NA,TGCGCCAGCAGCTTGGAAGACAAAAACTATGGCTACACCTTC,CASSLEDKNYGYTF
TRBJ1-2,NA,TRBV19,NA,TGTGCCAGTAGTGGCCTAATGCAAGTGATAACTAACTATGGCTACACCTTC,CASSGLMQVITNYGYTF
TRBJ1-2,NA,TRBV14,NA,TGTGCCAGCAGCCATGCATATGGCTACACCTTC,CASSHAYGYTF
TRBJ2-3,NA,TRBV5-1,NA,TGCGCCAGCAGCTTGCAGGGCGGAGGGTCCGATACGCAGTATTTT,CASSLQGGGSDTQYF
TRBJ1-2,NA,TRBV18,NA,TGTGCCAGCTCACCACCCAACAGGGCATCGGTCGGTGGCTACACCTTC,CASSPPNRASVGGYTF
TRBJ2-1,TRBD1,TRBV18,few,TGTGCCAGCAAATTTAACAGGGGCTCCTACAATGAGCAGTTCTTC,CASKFNRGSYNEQFF
TRBJ1-5,NA,TRBV2,once,TGTGCCAGCATGAAGCAAAATCAGCCCCAGCATTTT,CASMKQNQPQHF
TRBJ1-2,NA,TRBV7-2,NA,TGTGCCAGCAGCTTACCGTCGCACTATGGCTACACCTTC,CASSLPSHYGYTF
TRBJ1-4,NA,TRBV19,few,TGTGCCAGCTCAAGAGGGGATTCGAATGAAAAACTGTTTTTT,CASSRGDSNEKLFF
TRBJ2-1,TRBD2,TRBV6-4,few,TGTGCCAGCAGTTCCGGGACTAGCAATGAGCAGTTCTTC,CASSSGTSNEQFF
TRBJ1-6,NA,TRBV5-8,NA,TGTGCCAGCAGCTTGGGTTCGGTCTATTCACCCCTCCACTTT,CASSLGSVYSPLHF
TRBJ2-7,TRBD2,TRBV20-1,NA,TGCAGTGCTAGTGACGGGAGGGGGTACGAGCAGTACTTC,CSASDGRGYEQYF
TRBJ2-7,TRBD1,TRBV5-1,NA,TGCGCCAGCAACGCGCAGGGGGCTACTGGTGAGCAGTACTTC,CASNAQGATGEQYF
TRBJ1-6,TRBD1,TRBV27,once,TGTGCCAGCGGAACAGGGGTTTCACCCCTCCACTTT,CASGTGVSPLHF
TRBJ2-7,NA,TRBV11-2,NA,TGTGCCAGCAGCTATGGCACCTACTACGAGCAGTACTTC,CASSYGTYYEQYF
TRBJ2-2,TRBD2,TRBV10-3,NA,TGCGGGACCCAACTAGCGGGAGTCTCCGGGGAGCTGTTTTTT,CGTQLAGVSGELFF
TRBJ1-1,NA,TRBV19,NA,TGTGCCAGTAGTATAGTCGGAGGAAACACTGAAGCTTTCTTT,CASSIVGGNTEAFF
TRBJ2-7,NA,TRBV11-2,NA,TGTGCCAGCAGCTTACAAGTCTACGAGCAGTACTTC,CASSLQVYEQYF
TRBJ1-2,TRBD1,TRBV6-5,NA,TGTGCCAGCAGTTTCCCAGGGGGTGATTCCCACACCTTC,CASSFPGGDSHTF
TRBJ1-3,TRBD1,TRBV6-2/TRBV6-3,NA,TGTGCCAGCAGTCCCACGACAGGGTCAATCTCTGGAAACACCATATATTTT,CASSPTTGSISGNTIYF
TRBJ2-3,NA,TRBV11-2,NA,TGTGCCAGCAGCTTAGGGCAGGGTCGGACAGATACGCAGTATTTT,CASSLGQGRTDTQYF
TRBJ1-1,TRBD1,TRBV18,NA,TGTGCCAGCTCCCAGGGGGAGAACACTGAAGCTTTCTTT,CASSQGENTEAFF
TRBJ2-1,NA,TRBV27,NA,TGTGCCAGCAGTTCCTCCGGTAGTTCGGGTGAGCAGTTCTTC,CASSSSGSSGEQFF
TRBJ1-2,NA,TRBV4-3,NA,TGCGCCAGCAGCCACCGGACGGGTGGCTACACCTTC,CASSHRTGGYTF
TRBJ1-1,NA,TRBV21-1,NA,TGTGCCAGCAGCAAAATTCGCCCGGTCCACAGGAGGGACACTGAAGCTTTCTTT,CASSKIRPVHRRDTEAFF
TRBJ1-2,NA,TRBV7-9,NA,TGTGCCAGCAGCTTAGGTCAGAGTTATGGCTACACCTTC,CASSLGQSYGYTF
TRBJ2-7,NA,TRBV5-1,NA,TGCGCCAGCAGATTGGGTTCCGGGACGTATTCCTACGAGCAGTACTTC,CASRLGSGTYSYEQYF
TRBJ1-1,TRBD1,TRBV10-3,once,TGTGCCATCACCGGACAGGGGGAGAACACTGAAGCTTTCTTT,CAITGQGENTEAFF
TRBJ1-1,NA,TRBV2,NA,TGTGCCAGCAGTCGAGCAGGGATGGGAATGAACACTGAAGCTTTCTTT,CASSRAGMGMNTEAFF
TRBJ1-1,NA,TRBV5-1,NA,TGCGCCAGCAGCTTGGCGGAGGGAAGCACTGAAGCTTTCTTT,CASSLAEGSTEAFF
TRBJ2-3,TRBD1,TRBV6-5,NA,TGTGCCAGCAGTTCCCCGGGACAGGCCCGATACACGCAGTATTTT,CASSSPGQARYTQYF
TRBJ2-5,TRBD1,TRBV7-9,once,TGTGCCAGCAGCTTTCCAGGGGGCGGGGTGGAGACCCAGTACTTC,CASSFPGGGVETQYF
TRBJ1-2,NA,TRBV7-2,NA,TGTGCCAGCAGCCCCCAGGTCCCCTATGGCTACACCTTC,CASSPQVPYGYTF
TRBJ2-1,NA,TRBV5-1,once,TGCGCCAGCAGCTTGGGGCCCAGGGGAAGGGTTTACAATGAGCAGTTCTTC,CASSLGPRGRVYNEQFF
TRBJ2-1,NA,TRBV15,once,TGTGCCACCAGCGTTCTAGACCCGGGCAATGAGCAGTTCTTC,CATSVLDPGNEQFF
TRBJ1-6,NA,TRBV5-4,NA,TGTGCCAGCAGACAGGAGTATAATTCACCCCTCCACTTT,CASRQEYNSPLHF
TRBJ2-5,NA,TRBV6-5,NA,TGTGCCAGCAGTTTCTACTATGGGGTAGGAGAGACCCAGTACTTC,CASSFYYGVGETQYF
TRBJ1-5,TRBD1,TRBV27,NA,TGTGCCAGCCGGGACAGGGCAAATCAGCCCCAGCATTTT,CASRDRANQPQHF
TRBJ2-1,TRBD2,TRBV7-3,NA,TGTGCCAGCAGTTTAGCGGGAGGGCCCTACAATGAGCAGTTCTTC,CASSLAGGPYNEQFF
TRBJ1-2,TRBD1,TRBV6-5,NA,TGTGCCAGCAGAGTCACTCGGACAGGCCCCTATGGCTACACCTTC,CASRVTRTGPYGYTF
TRBJ2-3,NA,TRBV25-1,once,TGTGCCAGCGCTTCCCTAGACAGTGACGATCTAGATACGCAGTATTTT,CASASLDSDDLDTQYF
TRBJ1-1,NA,TRBV7-9,NA,TGTGCCAGCAGCTTAGGCGAGACTGAAGCTTTCTTT,CASSLGETEAFF
TRBJ2-2,TRBD2,TRBV4-1,NA,TGCGCCAGCAGCCAAGATTGGCTAGCGGGAGGATTCAGCACCGGGGAGCTGTTTTTT,CASSQDWLAGGFSTGELFF
TRBJ1-2,TRBD1,TRBV2,once,TGTGCCAGCAGGGGGATTGGGACAGGGCTCGGCTACACCTTC,CASRGIGTGLGYTF
TRBJ1-2,NA,TRBV28,NA,TGTGCCAGCAGAGTTGGATCCCAGCGAGGCTACACCTTC,CASRVGSQRGYTF
TRBJ2-7,NA,TRBV2,NA,TGTGCCAGCATCTTGCTTGTGGCAGGGGTAAACTACGAGCAGTACTTC,CASILLVAGVNYEQYF